This T cell receptor (beta chain) stems from a study of cytomegalovirus exposure and HLA in healthy donors. The V segment lost 2 bases and the J segment 3 bases; nucleotides outside the gene matches: 11. This CDR3 has 17 residues. Germline loops: CDR1 SGHVS, CDR2 FQNEAQ. Use of 60 Vbeta and 13 Jbeta primers characterized the PCR. Using immunoSEQ multiplex PCR, the repertoire was profiled, and TCRdb retains in-frame clones only, with some absent. This table has about 90,000 clones, more than 65% appearing once. The rearrangement uses TRBV7-8 and TRBJ2-7, with 9 bases lining up with TRBD2. The source is a man younger than 45 in good health and CMV-seronegative. Input material: PBMCs. The CDR3 sequence: CASSLNPAGGAIYEQYF. In DNA, the CDR3 is TGTGCCAGCAGCTTAAACCCGGCGGGGGGGGCTATCTACGAGCAGTACTTC. The variable domain in full, with the rest retrieved from reference TRBV7-8 and TRBJ2-7, is GAGVSQSPRYKVAKRGQDVALRCDPISGHVSLFWYQQALGQGPEFLTYFQNEAQLDKSGLPSDRFFAERPEGSVSTLKIQRTQQEDSAVYLCASSLNPAGGAIYEQYFGPGTRLTVT.